This is a list of T cell receptor beta chains from one sample in a study of CD8 T cells in Susac syndrome. TCRdb reprocessed the immunoSEQ multiplex PCR reads via MiXCR and lists one record per CDR3 protein. The table has roughly 180,000 distinct CDR3 sequences, more than 90% seen once. The sequenced material came from CD4+ T cells from PBMCs. The receptors were sampled from a human donor in good health. Each CDR3 is given with its conserved first and last residue. Fields, in order: CDR3 protein, CDR3 DNA, V gene, CDR3 length, clone size, D gene, J gene. A D gene is named only where the DNA matches it firmly. The listing skips clone size in some rows; elsewhere it reads once, few, many or a size class.

CDR3 protein: CSVVWLVIETQYF; CDR3 DNA: TGCAGCGTTGTATGGCTAGTAATTGAGACCCAGTACTTC; V gene: TRBV29-1; CDR3 length: 13; clone size: .; D gene: .; J gene: TRBJ2-5
CDR3 protein: CATTDPHTDTQYF; CDR3 DNA: TGTGCCACCACGGACCCTCACACAGATACGCAGTATTTT; V gene: TRBV24-1; CDR3 length: 13; clone size: .; D gene: .; J gene: TRBJ2-3
CDR3 protein: CASSRGGNLPYNEQFF; CDR3 DNA: TGTGCCAGCAGCCGGGGCGGAAATCTCCCCTACAATGAGCAGTTCTTC; V gene: TRBV7-3; CDR3 length: 16; clone size: .; D gene: .; J gene: TRBJ2-1
CDR3 protein: CASSSSRQANEQYF; CDR3 DNA: TGTGCCAGCTCGTCATCCCGCCAAGCGAACGAGCAGTACTTC; V gene: TRBV18; CDR3 length: 14; clone size: .; D gene: .; J gene: TRBJ2-7
CDR3 protein: CSVEELINYGYTF; CDR3 DNA: TGCAGCGTTGAGGAACTGATTAACTATGGCTACACCTTC; V gene: TRBV29-1; CDR3 length: 13; clone size: .; D gene: .; J gene: TRBJ1-2
CDR3 protein: CASSLKVSYGYTF; CDR3 DNA: TGTGCCAGCAGCCTCAAGGTCTCCTATGGCTACACCTTC; V gene: TRBV3-1; CDR3 length: 13; clone size: .; D gene: .; J gene: TRBJ1-2
CDR3 protein: CSVSQGGTEAFF; CDR3 DNA: TGCAGCGTCTCCCAGGGGGGGACTGAAGCTTTCTTT; V gene: TRBV29-1; CDR3 length: 12; clone size: .; D gene: TRBD1; J gene: TRBJ1-1
CDR3 protein: CAWSRGPNNEQFF; CDR3 DNA: TGTGCCTGGAGTCGAGGTCCGAACAATGAGCAGTTCTTC; V gene: TRBV30; CDR3 length: 13; clone size: .; D gene: .; J gene: TRBJ2-1
CDR3 protein: CSVGARQAPYEQYF; CDR3 DNA: TGCAGCGTTGGGGCAAGACAAGCTCCCTACGAGCAGTACTTC; V gene: TRBV29-1; CDR3 length: 14; clone size: .; D gene: .; J gene: TRBJ2-7
CDR3 protein: CSARESGARAGKLF; CDR3 DNA: TGCAGCGCCCGTGAGAGCGGGGCCCGGGCGGGCAAACTCTTC; V gene: TRBV29-1; CDR3 length: 14; clone size: .; D gene: TRBD2; J gene: TRBJ2-1
CDR3 protein: CATSRQLAGGYNEQFF; CDR3 DNA: TGTGCCACCAGCAGACAACTAGCGGGGGGTTACAATGAGCAGTTCTTC; V gene: TRBV15; CDR3 length: 16; clone size: .; D gene: TRBD2; J gene: TRBJ2-1
CDR3 protein: CASSFDSKSTDTQYF; CDR3 DNA: TGTGCCAGCAGCTTCGACTCCAAAAGCACAGATACGCAGTATTTT; V gene: TRBV5-6; CDR3 length: 15; clone size: .; D gene: .; J gene: TRBJ2-3
CDR3 protein: CASSFGGFSYEQYF; CDR3 DNA: TGTGCCAGCAGCTTCGGCGGTTTCTCCTACGAGCAGTACTTC; V gene: TRBV5-6; CDR3 length: 14; clone size: once; D gene: .; J gene: TRBJ2-7
CDR3 protein: CSVDRGQGTDTQYF; CDR3 DNA: TGCAGCGTTGACCGTGGGCAGGGGACAGATACGCAGTATTTT; V gene: TRBV29-1; CDR3 length: 14; clone size: .; D gene: .; J gene: TRBJ2-3
CDR3 protein: CASSPQGVEQYF; CDR3 DNA: TGTGCCAGCAGCCCCCAGGGAGTGGAGCAGTACTTC; V gene: TRBV7-9; CDR3 length: 12; clone size: few; D gene: .; J gene: TRBJ2-7
CDR3 protein: CASSQRDSYEQYF; CDR3 DNA: TGCGCCAGCAGTCAACGGGACAGCTACGAGCAGTACTTC; V gene: TRBV23-1; CDR3 length: 13; clone size: .; D gene: TRBD1; J gene: TRBJ2-7
CDR3 protein: CASSRDTQVYEQYF; CDR3 DNA: TGCGCCAGCAGTCGGGACACACAAGTCTACGAGCAGTACTTC; V gene: TRBV4-3; CDR3 length: 14; clone size: .; D gene: .; J gene: TRBJ2-7
CDR3 protein: CASSGQGLWTEAFF; CDR3 DNA: TGTGCCAGCAGCGGACAGGGGCTGTGGACTGAAGCTTTCTTT; V gene: TRBV6-2/TRBV6-3; CDR3 length: 14; clone size: once; D gene: TRBD1; J gene: TRBJ1-1
CDR3 protein: CSPQVGDEQFF; CDR3 DNA: TGCAGTCCACAGGTGGGGGATGAGCAGTTCTTC; V gene: TRBV20-1; CDR3 length: 11; clone size: .; D gene: .; J gene: TRBJ2-1
CDR3 protein: CATSRELSSYNEQFF; CDR3 DNA: TGTGCCACCAGCAGAGAGCTGAGCTCCTACAATGAGCAGTTCTTC; V gene: TRBV15; CDR3 length: 15; clone size: .; D gene: .; J gene: TRBJ2-1
CDR3 protein: CASSERGTSGGVRSTQYF; CDR3 DNA: TGTGCCAGCAGCGAACGCGGGACTAGCGGGGGAGTTCGGTCTACGCAGTATTTT; V gene: TRBV7-9; CDR3 length: 18; clone size: .; D gene: TRBD2; J gene: TRBJ2-3
CDR3 protein: CATTGAGSYNEQFF; CDR3 DNA: TGTGCCACCACTGGAGCAGGGTCCTACAATGAGCAGTTCTTC; V gene: TRBV10-3; CDR3 length: 14; clone size: .; D gene: .; J gene: TRBJ2-1
CDR3 protein: CASSGHSSYNEQFF; CDR3 DNA: TGTGCCAGCAGTGGACATTCCTCCTACAATGAGCAGTTCTTC; V gene: TRBV2; CDR3 length: 14; clone size: .; D gene: .; J gene: TRBJ2-1
CDR3 protein: CASSVTGTPHQPQHF; CDR3 DNA: TGTGCCAGCAGCGTCACCGGGACACCTCATCAGCCCCAGCATTTT; V gene: TRBV9; CDR3 length: 15; clone size: .; D gene: .; J gene: TRBJ1-5
CDR3 protein: CASSQDRVRREKLFF; CDR3 DNA: TGTGCCAGCAGCCAGGACCGGGTCCGCCGTGAAAAACTGTTTTTT; V gene: TRBV11-1; CDR3 length: 15; clone size: .; D gene: .; J gene: TRBJ1-4
CDR3 protein: CASSEIDPGQGEGDTQYF; CDR3 DNA: TGTGCCAGCAGCGAGATCGACCCGGGACAGGGGGAAGGAGATACGCAGTATTTT; V gene: TRBV9; CDR3 length: 18; clone size: .; D gene: TRBD1; J gene: TRBJ2-3